Sequencing of this TCR beta chain was carried out in a study of radiotherapy plus CTLA-4 blockade in lung cancer (dated by TCRdb to the late 2010s). About the investigation overall: Among enrolled patients, roughly 18% had an objective response and 30% to 40% reached disease control. Overall results and qualifications from the work: The strongest predictors of response were reported to be early dynamic shifts in blood T cell clones along with a rise in serum interferon-beta following radiation. After treatment with radiotherapy and ipilimumab, TCR clones that came from tumors expanded in the peripheral blood.

Focal radiation therapy combined with CTLA-4 blockade (ipilimumab) was tested in patients with chemo-refractory metastatic non-small-cell lung cancer. Regarding this clone: Its antigen has not been determined. No base quality information exists; no much larger clone differs at one position.

Between the V and J ends, shortened by 2 bases and 2 bases respectively, the junction contains 15 bases. Inclusive of the bounding cysteine and phenylalanine, the CDR3 is 17 residues long. Only the CDR3 portion is preserved as DNA: 51 bases, with reading frame beginning at the first base. For CDR1 and CDR2, the germline V gene lists ENHRY and SYGVKD. The method behind the library was the immunoSEQ multiplex PCR assay. The immuneACCESS repertoire file appears here via TCRdb, limited to in-frame rearrangements. These files lack a portion of the clones; in checked studies, under half of the deficit traces to unresolved V genes, and the cause of the others is not known. The sample contains roughly 98,000 clones, over 80% of them found a single time. Less than 15% of the sample is held by the ten biggest clonotypes.

This clonotype was obtained from a human donor with non-small cell lung cancer that progressed on radiotherapy plus ipilimumab. This sample comprised peripheral blood, obtained from a patient treated with radiotherapy plus ipilimumab. The rearranged chain carries TRBV10-3 and TRBJ2-2, and possibly TRBD2, on 6 matching bases. The CDR3 has the sequence CAISEGSTDYNTGELFF. The bases are TGTGCCATCAGTGAGGGAAGCACGGACTATAACACCGGGGAGCTGTTTTTT.